Shown below are 2 T cell receptor beta chains from a single sample sequenced in a study of PD-1 blockade in mismatch repair-deficient tumors. Some clones are missing from TCRdb's copy, which holds only in-frame ones; the method was immunoSEQ multiplex PCR. This table holds 120,000 or so clones, more than 85% found once. Sequences were derived from peripheral blood, sampled 44 weeks after starting pembrolizumab. These receptors all stem from an adult with mismatch repair-deficient cancer.

J is TRBJ2-3 and V is TRBV7-8, with D perhaps matching TRBD2 (7 bases). CDR3 length equals 17 residues. From germline, CDR1 is SGHVS and CDR2 FQNEAQ. V gave up 2 bases and J gave up 1 base, with 16 bases separating them. For the CDR3, the DNA is TGTGCCAGCAGCTTAAGGCGGGTAGGGGGGGGCACAGATACGCAGTATTTT. Amino acid sequence: CASSLRRVGGGTDTQYF.

J is TRBJ2-5 and V is TRBV11-3; D call uncertain. Trimming removed 5 bases from V and 2 bases from J, with 9 bases in between. The CDR3 contains 13 residues. Germline loops: CDR1 SGHNT, CDR2 YENEEA. CDR3 amino acids: CASSPTRQETQYF. For the CDR3, the DNA is TGTGCCAGCAGCCCAACAAGGCAAGAGACCCAGTACTTC.